The rows below give T cell receptor beta chains drawn from one sample of a study of T cells in Graves' hyperthyroidism and ophthalmopathy. Using its own MiXCR run on the multiplex PCR reads, TCRdb lists one record per CDR3 protein. Seen here are 450,000 to 650,000 distinct CDR3 sequences, 11% to 15% observed once, and the top ten hold around 7%. Specimen: blood. The receptor source for this set is a woman aged 18 to 35 with Graves' ophthalmopathy. CDR3s include the opening cysteine and the closing phenylalanine or tryptophan. A D gene is named only where the DNA matches it firmly. For some rows the clone size is stated as once, few or many, or as a class when expanded; others skip it.

d_gene	v_gene	len	abundance	j_gene	CDR3nt	CDR3aa
TRBD1	TRBV7-2	16	many	TRBJ2-1	TGTGCCAGCAGCTTAGTAGGGACAGGGGGGCTGAATGAGCAGTTCTTC	CASSLVGTGGLNEQFF
.	TRBV6-1	19	many	TRBJ2-1	TGTGCCAGCAGTATTACAGGGTCGGGATGGATGGTGGGGTCCAATGAGCAGTTCTTC	CASSITGSGWMVGSNEQFF
.	TRBV20-1	13	few	TRBJ1-1	TGCAGTGCTAGACAAACGGGGGCCCCTGAAGCTTTCTTT	CSARQTGAPEAFF
.	TRBV11-3	15	.	TRBJ2-1	TGTGCCAGCAGCTCACGGAGGCCTTCCTACAATGAGCAGTTCTTC	CASSSRRPSYNEQFF
.	TRBV28	13	many	TRBJ1-1	TGTGCCAGCAGTTTACTCCAGGCCCCTGAAGCTTTCTTT	CASSLLQAPEAFF
.	TRBV28	16	many	TRBJ2-1	TGTGCCAGCAGAAATATAGCGTTTTCCCCGTACAATGAGCAGTTCTTC	CASRNIAFSPYNEQFF
TRBD1	TRBV2	15	once	TRBJ1-5	TGTGCCAGCAGGATTGACAGGGGGAGGCGACAGCCCCAGCATTTT	CASRIDRGRRQPQHF
.	TRBV7-3	17	many	TRBJ2-2	TGTGCCAGCAGCTTACAAGGGCCTCCCGCGAACACCGGGGAGCTGTTTTTT	CASSLQGPPANTGELFF
.	TRBV30	12	few	TRBJ1-1	TGTGCCTGGAGTGTATGGGGGGGAGAAGCTTTCTTT	CAWSVWGGEAFF
.	TRBV24-1	13	once	TRBJ2-3	TGTACCACCAGTGATTTGCTTGTAGATACGCAGTATTTT	CTTSDLLVDTQYF
.	TRBV18	13	.	TRBJ1-4	TGTGCCAGCCGTGATGACACCAATGAAAAACTGTTTTTT	CASRDDTNEKLFF
.	TRBV6-5	16	few	TRBJ1-2	TGTGCCAGCAGTTACAGCCCCATCAGAGTTAACTATGGCTACACCTTC	CASSYSPIRVNYGYTF
.	TRBV6-5	14	many	TRBJ2-7	TGTGCCAGCAGTTACTCGACCAGGGTAAACGAGCAGTACTTC	CASSYSTRVNEQYF
TRBD2	TRBV20-1	14	many	TRBJ2-3	TGCAGCGCCCAGCGGGAGGGGGGCGCAGATACGCAGTATTTT	CSAQREGGADTQYF
.	TRBV19	12	.	TRBJ1-1	TGTGCCAGTACCCCCGGGCGCACTGAAGCTTTCTTT	CASTPGRTEAFF
.	TRBV28	13	.	TRBJ2-2	TGTGCCAGCGGCCTATCGGCGCGCGGGGAGCTGTTTTTT	CASGLSARGELFF
.	TRBV7-9	14	many	TRBJ2-7	TGTGCCAGCAGCTTTTGGGACGGTTCCTACGAGCAGTACTTC	CASSFWDGSYEQYF
.	TRBV19	15	.	TRBJ1-5	TGTGCCAGTAGAAAGTCCGGGACAAGAGATCAGCCCCAGCATTTT	CASRKSGTRDQPQHF
.	TRBV6-1	13	many	TRBJ1-5	TGTGCCAGCAGTTCCGGACCTCCACAGCCCCAGCATTTT	CASSSGPPQPQHF
.	TRBV19	13	many	TRBJ1-1	TGTGCCAGTAGAGGCAGGGAGAACACTGAAGCTTTCTTT	CASRGRENTEAFF
TRBD1	TRBV7-2	15	many	TRBJ1-1	TGTGCCAGCACCTTCGACAGGGGAATGAACACTGAAGCTTTCTTT	CASTFDRGMNTEAFF
.	TRBV19	15	few	TRBJ1-1	TGTGCCAGTAGAAGGGAGACAGCAGTCAACACTGAAGCTTTCTTT	CASRRETAVNTEAFF
.	TRBV6-1	16	.	TRBJ2-2	TGTGCCAGCGGAAAGTGGTTCATGGCGAACACCGGGGAGCTGTTTTTT	CASGKWFMANTGELFF
TRBD1	TRBV19	16	.	TRBJ2-1	TGTGCCAGTAGTAGAGACAGGGTTGTTCCTTACAATGAGCAGTTCTTC	CASSRDRVVPYNEQFF
TRBD1	TRBV7-3	15	.	TRBJ1-5	TGTGCCAGCAGCTCTGGACAGGGGGATCGGCAGCCCCAGCATTTT	CASSSGQGDRQPQHF
.	TRBV20-1	13	many	TRBJ1-1	TGCAGTGCTACAGGACTTAGGGGTACTGAAGCTTTCTTT	CSATGLRGTEAFF
.	TRBV6-2/TRBV6-3	14	.	TRBJ1-5	TGTGCCAGCAGTTACTCGAGCATTAATCAGCCCCAGCATTTT	CASSYSSINQPQHF
.	TRBV7-9	14	many	TRBJ2-1	TGTGCCAGCAGCTTTTTGAACCCTTACAATGAGCAGTTCTTC	CASSFLNPYNEQFF
TRBD1	TRBV12-3/TRBV12-4	15	many	TRBJ1-1	TGTGCCAGCAGTTTAGTTGGGACAGGGGATACTGAAGCTTTCTTT	CASSLVGTGDTEAFF
TRBD1	TRBV30	13	many	TRBJ2-7	TGTGCCTGGAGTGGGACAGGCCGGTACGAGCAGTACTTC	CAWSGTGRYEQYF
.	TRBV20-1	15	few	TRBJ2-1	TGCAGTGCTAGCCCTCTCGTTGGGGAGTTCTACGAGCAGTTCTTC	CSASPLVGEFYEQFF
.	TRBV6-2/TRBV6-3	17	many	TRBJ2-7	TGTGCCAGCAGGTCGGGTCTCCAAACCGCTTTGCCCTACGAGCAGTACTTC	CASRSGLQTALPYEQYF
.	TRBV3-1	15	many	TRBJ2-7	TGTGCCAGCAGCCCGGCGCCCGGAACTACCTACGAGCAGTACTTC	CASSPAPGTTYEQYF
TRBD1	TRBV29-1	14	.	TRBJ1-5	TGCAGCGTTGGATCGCAGGGGGCGGGTCAGCCCCAGCATTTT	CSVGSQGAGQPQHF
.	TRBV18	15	many	TRBJ2-1	TGTGCCAGCTCAGTGACATGGGCGCTCCCGAATGAGCAGTTCTTC	CASSVTWALPNEQFF
.	TRBV19	13	few	TRBJ1-1	TGTGCCAGTAGTAGGGATTGGGACACTGAAGCTTTCTTT	CASSRDWDTEAFF
TRBD2	TRBV3-1	16	.	TRBJ2-1	TGTGCCAGCAGCCATCTCGCGGGGGGCTTCTACAATGAGCAGTTCTTC	CASSHLAGGFYNEQFF
TRBD1	TRBV29-1	14	many	TRBJ2-3	TGCGCTAAGGTCGGGGACAGGGTCACGGATACGCAGTATTTT	CAKVGDRVTDTQYF
TRBD2	TRBV5-4	16	few	TRBJ2-3	TGTGCCAGCAGCCGATCCGAGGGACTAGCCCCAGATACGCAGTATTTT	CASSRSEGLAPDTQYF
TRBD2	TRBV5-8	15	.	TRBJ2-1	TGTGCCAGCAGCCCAGCGGGGGGGGGGTACAATGAGCAGTTCTTC	CASSPAGGGYNEQFF
.	TRBV5-1	15	many	TRBJ1-3	TGCGCCAGCAGCCCCGGGTGGGGCTCTGGAAACACCATATATTTT	CASSPGWGSGNTIYF
TRBD2	TRBV6-1	17	many	TRBJ2-1	TGTGCCAGCAGTCAATCTCCAGGGACTAGCGGGGACAATGAGCAGTTCTTC	CASSQSPGTSGDNEQFF
.	TRBV11-2	21	.	TRBJ2-2	TGTGCCAGCAGCTTAGTGAGTCGTATACGGGGCCAGGGATATAACACCGGGGAGCTGTTTTTT	CASSLVSRIRGQGYNTGELFF
.	TRBV2	16	.	TRBJ2-5	TGTGCCAGCAGTGGACACCGGGACAAGTACCAAGAGACCCAGTACTTC	CASSGHRDKYQETQYF
.	TRBV10-3	13	.	TRBJ2-1	TGTGCCATCGGACCGGAAGCTAGCAATGAGCAGTTCTTC	CAIGPEASNEQFF
TRBD2	TRBV7-9	19	.	TRBJ2-3	TGTGCCAGCAGCACGGGGACTAGCGGGAGGGCCCATTCCGCAGATACGCAGTATTTT	CASSTGTSGRAHSADTQYF
.	TRBV18	13	many	TRBJ1-5	TGTGCCAGCCGACAGGACTTAAATCAGCCCCAGCATTTT	CASRQDLNQPQHF
.	TRBV28	16	many	TRBJ2-4	TGTGCCAGCAGTTTTGGACTCCCTGGGGCCAAAAACATTCAGTACTTC	CASSFGLPGAKNIQYF
TRBD2	TRBV5-1	18	.	TRBJ2-3	TGTGCCAGCAGCTACGGGACTAGCGGGGGCTCACGCACAGATACGCAGTATTTT	CASSYGTSGGSRTDTQYF